The entry that follows covers one T cell receptor (beta chain) sequence. The data were produced by immunoSEQ multiplex PCR, yet TCRdb's version contains in-frame clones alone and is incomplete. The sample lists roughly 160,000 clones, 80% to 90% occurring once. Trimming removed 2 bases at V and 2 bases at J, with 6 bases between. Germline V gives CDR1 SNHLY, CDR2 FYNNEI. The CDR3 extends over 13 amino acids. This sample stems from a study of blood T cell repertoires in COVID-19. The J gene is TRBJ1-2, the V gene TRBV2; D gene uncertain. The TCR sequence derives from a man aged 55-75 years with acute or convalescent COVID-19. Input material: peripheral blood. DNA for the CDR3: TGTGCCAGCAGTGAACTGAGGAACTATGGCTACACCTTC. It codes for CASSELRNYGYTF.